These T cell receptor beta chains were read from a single sample in a study of control samples from healthy donors and cancer patients. The protocol was immunoSEQ multiplex PCR, while the TCRdb copy is restricted to in-frame clones and leaves out a portion. The sample has about 70,000 clones; more than 80% are singletons. The specimen was PBMCs. The receptors here all came from a woman between 50 and 59 years old with lung cancer. The conserved cysteine and the conserved F or W are not part of the CDR3 here. Each record gives: CDR3 protein, D gene, V gene. D genes are given only for firm matches.

ASSAGLPWDRGPGETQY TRBD1 TRBV7-7
ASRLWTGELF NA TRBV6-5
ASSPGNEKLF NA TRBV18
ASSPSLGDEQF NA TRBV18
ASSPSDGPYGYT NA TRBV27
ASGGAEAF NA TRBV2
ASRRDSTPYGYT NA TRBV2
SAGTSGSSTDTQY TRBD2 TRBV29-1
ASRSGVGDTQY NA TRBV5-4
ASSLLVGGSTGELF NA TRBV5-1
ASSIAGTGQETQY TRBD1 TRBV5-8
AISESPAAGANVLT NA TRBV10-3
SALMPSEQY NA TRBV20-1
ASSVVSGGSNTQY TRBD2 TRBV9
ASSPNQGGDTEAF NA TRBV19
ASSQTASSGGIYNEQF TRBD2 TRBV4-3
ASSRTQVGYGYT NA TRBV7-9
ASSLAGGLNTEAF TRBD1 TRBV5-1
ASSPGQGGYGYT TRBD1 TRBV18
ASSAGQGLGGYT NA TRBV19
ASTFLQVTGELF NA TRBV11-3
ASSWGQGGKLF TRBD1 TRBV6-2/TRBV6-3
SALVGTPIFYNEKLF NA TRBV29-1
ASGLAQDQPQH NA TRBV12-5
ASSKQGVQETQY TRBD1 TRBV5-1
ASSLTGNTEAF NA TRBV27
ASSNQQGRGGAF TRBD1 TRBV5-4
ASSYSRTPPGYT NA TRBV6-2/TRBV6-3
ASSQAEGVSYT NA TRBV3-1/TRBV3-2
ASSQDRGYEAF NA TRBV3-1/TRBV3-2
ATSRIIGTGSTT TRBD1 TRBV15
ASSLYLGGDTQY TRBD2 TRBV7-2
ASGGAYNSPLH NA TRBV19
ASSLSRGAGTDTQY NA TRBV7-3
ASSPRTASNQPQH NA TRBV18
ASSPQQGNTEAF NA TRBV7-9
ASSQERGPGDTQY TRBD1 TRBV4-3
ASRTGGGETQY TRBD1 TRBV11-3
ASSPSGALSGNTIY NA TRBV27
ASSLSGQGWNYGYT TRBD1 TRBV7-2
ASSQTTNEQF NA TRBV27
ASSPASDQY NA TRBV7-2